The T cell receptor beta chain described here comes from a study of blood T cells in healthy people across ages. Study in general: Through template switching, about one barcoded beta molecule was captured per two T cells, as measured in model experiments.

The CDR3 extends over 12 amino acids. V shed 0 bases and J shed 5 bases, with 8 bases lying between them. The germline V gene has CDR1 DFQATT and CDR2 SNEGSKA (reference sequence). With a J-beta primer mix and a sample-barcoded 5' primer, a second PCR ran 7 to 11 cycles. Each cDNA was tagged by a template-switch adaptor containing 12 random nucleotides. TCRdb re-called the 5' RACE reads through MiXCR, storing one row per CDR3 protein. The sample carries about 1,400,000 distinct CDR3 sequences, 42% recorded once. The authors drew around 9.3 milliliters of peripheral blood from each donor. Details on this clonotype: What it binds is not known.

Points from the study as a whole: Unsorted PBMCs blocked a conclusive comparison of naive and antigen-experienced cells.

This sequence originates from a young woman in good health. Sequencing input: blood. The chain joins TRBV20-1 to TRBJ2-7; no clear D gene. The CDR3, as DNA: TGCAGTGCTAGAGATGTCGGAGACGAGCAGTACTTC. Translated: CSARDVGDEQYF.